Listed here are 17 T cell receptor beta chains from one sample, sequenced in a study of identical twins. TCRdb analysed the 5' RACE reads with MiXCR anew, one entry per CDR3 protein. This table holds some 210,000 distinct CDR3 sequences, around a sixth found once. These data also formed part of another study, on T cells expressing NK-cell markers.

Specimen: CD8+ T cells sorted from blood. Receptor source: a woman aged 18-35 years in good health.

The chain has TRBV20-1 and TRBJ2-1; 11 bases align to TRBD2. This CDR3 region has 14 residues. Trimming removed 5 bases from V and 4 bases from J; junction bases left unmatched: 4. Germline values: CDR1 DFQATT, CDR2 SNEGSKA (reference sequence). The CDR3 sequence is CSAGLAGPYNEQFF. The CDR3 coding sequence is TGCAGTGCTGGACTAGCGGGCCCGTACAATGAGCAGTTCTTC.

In this sample, this clonotype turned up many times. The chain has TRBV12-3 or TRBV12-4 and TRBJ1-2; 7 nucleotides line up with TRBD1. The CDR3 is made up of 13 amino acids. After removal of 7 bases from V and 8 bases from J, the junction contained 10 bases not matched to a gene. Written as DNA, the CDR3 is TGTGCCAGCATTCTACAGGGGCCTGGAGGCTACACCTTC. This translates into CASILQGPGGYTF.

This chain connects TRBV9 to TRBJ2-5, with D unresolved. Looked up from germline, CDR1 is SGDLS and CDR2 is YYNGEE. This CDR3 comprises 13 residues. V lost 0 bases to trimming and J lost 5 bases, with 8 bases between them. The CDR3: CASSVGSIETQYF. The CDR3 DNA follows: TGTGCCAGCAGCGTAGGCTCAATTGAGACCCAGTACTTC.

The genes are TRBV4-3 and TRBJ1-2; D gene ambiguous. V lost 0 bases and J 7 bases, leaving 15 bases between the germline ends. The CDR3 consists of 15 residues. CDR1 LGHNA and CDR2 YSLEER come from the germline V gene. In DNA form, the CDR3 reads TGCGCCAGCAGCCAAGATGGGCGCGGCTGGGGTGGCTACACCTTC. It specifies CASSQDGRGWGGYTF.

This clonotype was detected only a few times. V is TRBV7-3 and J is TRBJ2-2, with D perhaps assigned TRBD1 or TRBD2 (6 bases each). Trimming removed 11 bases from V and 4 bases from J, with 11 bases in between. The V gene's germline CDR1 is SGHTA and CDR2 FQGTGA. This CDR3 is 12 amino acids long. The CDR3 protein is CAVGGATGELFF. The CDR3, as DNA: TGTGCCGTGGGGGGCGCCACCGGGGAGCTGTTTTTT.

Concerning this clonotype itself: One junction end does not reproduce the germline sequence, and a read error may be involved. This chain joins TRBV5-1 and TRBJ2-1; tentative D call: TRBD1 (6 bases). Germline V lookup: CDR1 SGHRS, CDR2 YFSETQ. CDR3 length equals 15 residues. The CDR3 DNA reads TGCGCCAGCAGCTTAAAACAGGGTTTCTACAATGTGCAGTTCTTC. This gives the protein CASSLKQGFYNVQFF.

V usage is TRBV2 and J usage is TRBJ2-5, with D possibly matching TRBD1 (5 bases). V shed 5 bases and J shed 1 base, with 11 bases lying between them. This CDR3 is 14 amino acids long. Germline CDR1 reads SNHLY; CDR2 reads FYNNEI. The CDR3 loop is CASSNPDSQETQYF. CDR3 coding DNA: TGTGCCAGCAGTAACCCTGACAGCCAAGAGACCCAGTACTTC.

This clonotype has only a few counts. The chain couples TRBV7-9 to TRBJ2-5; D ambiguous. Trimming shortened V by 5 bases and J by 0 bases, and 13 bases separated the two germline ends. This CDR3 spans 15 amino acids. The germline gives CDR1 SEHNR, CDR2 FQNEAQ (reference sequence). The CDR3 reads CASSIPTVYQETQYF. The CDR3, as DNA: TGTGCCAGCAGCATCCCGACGGTTTACCAAGAGACCCAGTACTTC.

This clonotype has more than one count but fewer than ten. The chain employs TRBV11-1 and TRBJ2-1; D might be TRBD1 or TRBD2, each matching 5 bases. Germline CDR1 reads SGHAT; CDR2 reads FQDESV (reference sequence). Between the trimmed V and J ends, which lost 5 bases and 0 bases, there was a span of 20 bases. CDR3 length: 18 amino acids. The CDR3 reads CASSPATQKGSSYNEQFF. The DNA for the CDR3 is TGTGCCAGCAGCCCAGCTACACAGAAGGGGAGCTCCTACAATGAGCAGTTCTTC.

A few counts support this clonotype. The rearrangement joins TRBV29-1 to TRBJ2-3, with 12 bases identical to TRBD2. Trimming took 6 bases from V and 6 from J; bases not matched to a gene: 7. There are 14 residues in the CDR3. Germline CDR1 is SQVTM and CDR2 is ANQGSEA. DNA for the CDR3: TGCAGCGTACCTAGCGGGGGGGATGGGGATACGCAGTATTTT. It codes for CSVPSGGDGDTQYF.

The chain is built from TRBV2 and TRBJ2-3; possibly TRBD1 or TRBD2 for D (5 bases each). Germline CDR1 is SNHLY and CDR2 is FYNNEI. The germline V and J ends were trimmed by 0 bases and 0 bases, with 10 bases remaining between them. The CDR3 runs 16 residues. CDR3 nucleotide sequence: TGTGCCAGCAGTGAAGCGACGGGACCGAGCACAGATACGCAGTATTTT. It specifies CASSEATGPSTDTQYF.

The chain carries TRBV20-1 and TRBJ2-7; no clear D. Trimming removed 3 bases from V and 2 bases from J, with 8 bases in between. CDR3 size: 12 residues. Germline assignment: CDR1 DFQATT and CDR2 SNEGSKA (reference sequence). Written as DNA, the CDR3 is TGCAGTGCTAGTCAGGCCACCTACGAGCAGTACTTC. It translates to CSASQATYEQYF.

This chain links TRBV27 with TRBJ2-1; TRBD2 might be the D (5 bases). The CDR3 is 12 amino acids. The V gene's germline CDR1 is MNHEY and CDR2 SMNVEV (reference sequence). Trimming took off 6 bases at V and 13 bases at J, with 16 bases between the two ends. CDR3 amino acids: CASSPGSQAQFF. The CDR3 region has the DNA TGTGCCAGCAGCCCGGGAAGTCAAGCACAGTTCTTC.

This clonotype was recorded a few times. The chain combines TRBV11-2 with TRBJ2-1, with D possibly TRBD1 on 6 matching bases. V lost 6 bases and J lost 8, with 14 bases in between. Germline CDR1 and CDR2: SGHAT and FQNNGV. The CDR3 loop spans 13 amino acids. CDR3 nucleotides: TGTGCCAGCAGATCCACAGGGACGGATGAGCAGTTCTTC. Translated, it gives CASRSTGTDEQFF.

J is TRBJ2-6 and V is TRBV3-1, with TRBD1 matching 8 bases. The CDR3 extends over 15 amino acids. Germline lookup yields CDR1 LGHDT and CDR2 YNNKEL (reference sequence). The J segment lost 3 bases and the V segment lost 10 bases, leaving 8 bases of the junction unmatched. CDR3 DNA: TGTGCCACCTGCCAAGGGACAGGTGGGGCCAACGTCCTGACTTTC. Translated: CATCQGTGGANVLTF.

This clonotype was detected a few times. The chain has TRBV5-1 and TRBJ2-7; no firm D call. V lost 4 bases and J 5 bases, leaving 19 bases between the germline ends. Germline V gene sequence: CDR1 SGHRS, CDR2 YFSETQ. The CDR3 spans 15 residues. The CDR3 reads CASSTRLGSQHEQYF. CDR3 DNA sequence: TGCGCCAGCAGCACACGGCTGGGCAGTCAGCACGAGCAGTACTTC.

This chain links TRBV11-2 with TRBJ2-1; D ambiguous. Germline loops: CDR1 SGHAT, CDR2 FQNNGV. Trimming took off 7 bases at V and 6 bases at J, with 13 bases between the two ends. This CDR3 is built from 13 residues. The DNA for the CDR3 is TGTGCCAGCACCCCTATGGGCGCCAATGAGCAGTTCTTC. Translating gives CASTPMGANEQFF.